This TCR beta chain was observed in a study of T cell responses to AZD1222 COVID-19 vaccine. Profiled with immunoSEQ multiplex PCR; TCRdb holds only in-frame clones, not every one. The top ten clones hold over 3.5% of a sample with 120,000 to 150,000 clones, about 89% of them seen once. Sequences were derived from peripheral blood, sampled on day 0 of AZD1222 vaccination. The TCR sequence derives from an adult in good health.

CDR3 region: CASSIEVRNSNQPQHF. The DNA of the CDR3 is TGTGCCAGTAGTATAGAAGTCCGGAATAGCAATCAGCCCCAGCATTTT. The V and J genes are TRBV19 and TRBJ1-5; D call uncertain. Trimming stripped 0 bases from V and 0 bases from J, with 9 bases between. The germline V gene has CDR1 LNHDA and CDR2 SQIVND (reference sequence). CDR3 length equals 16 residues.